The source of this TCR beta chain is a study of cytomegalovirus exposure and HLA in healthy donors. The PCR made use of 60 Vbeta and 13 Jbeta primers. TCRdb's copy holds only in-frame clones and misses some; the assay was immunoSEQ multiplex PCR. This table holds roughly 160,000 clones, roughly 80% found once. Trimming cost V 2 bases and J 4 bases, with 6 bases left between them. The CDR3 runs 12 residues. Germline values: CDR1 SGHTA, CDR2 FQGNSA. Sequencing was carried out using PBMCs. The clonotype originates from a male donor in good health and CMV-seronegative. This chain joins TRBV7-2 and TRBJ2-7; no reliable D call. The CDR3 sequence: CASSLTSYEQYF. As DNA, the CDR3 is TGTGCCAGCAGCTTAACTTCTTACGAGCAGTACTTC.